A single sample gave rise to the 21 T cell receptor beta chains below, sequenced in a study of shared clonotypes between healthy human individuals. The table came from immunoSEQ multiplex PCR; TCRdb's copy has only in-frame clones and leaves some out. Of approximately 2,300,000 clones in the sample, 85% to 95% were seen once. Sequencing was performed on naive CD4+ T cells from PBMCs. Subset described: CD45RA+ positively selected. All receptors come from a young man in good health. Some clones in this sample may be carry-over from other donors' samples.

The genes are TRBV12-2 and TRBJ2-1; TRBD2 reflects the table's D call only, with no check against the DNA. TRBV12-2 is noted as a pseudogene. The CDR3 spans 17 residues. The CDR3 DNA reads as TGTGCAAGTCGCCCCCGAAAGCCTAGCGGGTTCTACAATGAGCAGTTCTTC. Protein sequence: CASRPRKPSGFYNEQFF.

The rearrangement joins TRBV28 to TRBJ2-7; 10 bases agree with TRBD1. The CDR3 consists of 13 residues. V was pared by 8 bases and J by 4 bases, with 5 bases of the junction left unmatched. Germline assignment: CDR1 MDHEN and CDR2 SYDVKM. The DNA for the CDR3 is TGTGCCAGCCAACCGGGACAGGGGTACGAGCAGTACTTC. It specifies CASQPGQGYEQYF.

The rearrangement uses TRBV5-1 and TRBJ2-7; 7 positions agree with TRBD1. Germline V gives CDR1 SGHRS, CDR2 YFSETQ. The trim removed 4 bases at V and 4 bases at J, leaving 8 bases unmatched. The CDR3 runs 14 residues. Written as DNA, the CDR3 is TGCGCCAGCAGCACAGACAGGGAGATATACGAGCAGTACTTC. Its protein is CASSTDREIYEQYF. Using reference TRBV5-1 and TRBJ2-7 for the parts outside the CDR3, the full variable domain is KAGVTQTPRYLIKTRGQQVTLSCSPISGHRSVSWYQQTPGQGLQFLFEYFSETQRNKGNFPGRFSGRQFSNSRSEMNVSTLELGDSALYLCASSTDREIYEQYFGPGTRLTVT.

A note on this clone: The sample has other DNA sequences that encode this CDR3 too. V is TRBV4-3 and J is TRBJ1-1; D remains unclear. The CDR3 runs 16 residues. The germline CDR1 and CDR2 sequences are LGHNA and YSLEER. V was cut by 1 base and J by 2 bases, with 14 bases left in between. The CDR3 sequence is CASSQGLQVLNTEAFF. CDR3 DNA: TGCGCCAGCAGCCAAGGCCTTCAAGTACTAAACACTGAAGCTTTCTTT.

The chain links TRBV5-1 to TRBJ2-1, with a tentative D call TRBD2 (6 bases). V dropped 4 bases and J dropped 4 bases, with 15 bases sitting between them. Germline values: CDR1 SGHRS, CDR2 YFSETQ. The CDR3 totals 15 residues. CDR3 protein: CASSTGLTEYNEQFF. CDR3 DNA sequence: TGCGCCAGCAGCACAGGACTAACCGAATACAATGAGCAGTTCTTC.

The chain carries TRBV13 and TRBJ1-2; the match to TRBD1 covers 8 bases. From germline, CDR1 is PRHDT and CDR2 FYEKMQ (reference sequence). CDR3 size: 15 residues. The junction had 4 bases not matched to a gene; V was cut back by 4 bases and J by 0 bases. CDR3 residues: CASSSSTGANYGYTF. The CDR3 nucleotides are TGTGCCAGCAGCTCCTCGACAGGGGCTAACTATGGCTACACCTTC.

CDR3 in amino acids: CSVRGLLVGNEQFF. The CDR3 DNA reads TGCAGCGTGAGGGGACTATTAGTAGGCAATGAGCAGTTCTTC. The chain combines TRBV29-1 with TRBJ2-1, with 7 positions matching TRBD2. The CDR3 is 14 residues long. Germline loops: CDR1 SQVTM, CDR2 ANQGSEA. Trimming cost V 6 bases and J 6 bases; bases outside gene matches: 11.

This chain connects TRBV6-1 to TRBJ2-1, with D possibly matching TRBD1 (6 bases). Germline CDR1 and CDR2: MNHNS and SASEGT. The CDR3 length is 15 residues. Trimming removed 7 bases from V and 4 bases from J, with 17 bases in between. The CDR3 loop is CASTTQRGGYNEQFF. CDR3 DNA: TGTGCCAGCACCACCCAACGAGGGGGTTACAATGAGCAGTTCTTC.

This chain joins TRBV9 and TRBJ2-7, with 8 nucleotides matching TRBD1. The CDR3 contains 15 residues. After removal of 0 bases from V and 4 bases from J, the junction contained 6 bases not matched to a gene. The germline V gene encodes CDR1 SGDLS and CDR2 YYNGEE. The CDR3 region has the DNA TGTGCCAGCAGCGTAGGGGCGGGACAGGTGTACGAGCAGTACTTC. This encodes CASSVGAGQVYEQYF.

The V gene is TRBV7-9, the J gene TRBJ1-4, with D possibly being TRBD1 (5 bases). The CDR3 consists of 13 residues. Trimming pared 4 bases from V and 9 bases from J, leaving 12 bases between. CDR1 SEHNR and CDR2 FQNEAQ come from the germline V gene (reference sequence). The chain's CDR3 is CASSSAGNQKLFF. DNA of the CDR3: TGTGCCAGCAGCTCGGCAGGGAATCAAAAACTGTTTTTT.

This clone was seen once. This CDR3 reads CSVDPGSGGYTF. Written as DNA, the CDR3 is TGCAGCGTTGACCCAGGTTCGGGTGGCTACACCTTC. The rearrangement links TRBV29-1 to TRBJ1-2; D is uncertain. V lost 3 bases, J lost 7 bases, and 12 bases lay in between. CDR1 and CDR2 (germline): SQVTM, ANQGSEA. This CDR3 region has 12 residues.

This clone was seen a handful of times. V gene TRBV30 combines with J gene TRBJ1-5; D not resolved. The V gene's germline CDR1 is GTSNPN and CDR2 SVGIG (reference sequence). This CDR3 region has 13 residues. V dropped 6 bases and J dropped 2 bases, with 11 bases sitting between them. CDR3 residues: CACTNVGNQPQHF. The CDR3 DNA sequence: TGTGCCTGCACCAATGTCGGCAATCAGCCCCAGCATTTT.

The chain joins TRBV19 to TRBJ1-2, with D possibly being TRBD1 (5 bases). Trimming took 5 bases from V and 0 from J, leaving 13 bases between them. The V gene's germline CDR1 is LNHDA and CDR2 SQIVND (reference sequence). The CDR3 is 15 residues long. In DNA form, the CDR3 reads TGTGCCAGTAGTCCCCCCGACAGATCTAACTATGGCTACACCTTC. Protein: CASSPPDRSNYGYTF.

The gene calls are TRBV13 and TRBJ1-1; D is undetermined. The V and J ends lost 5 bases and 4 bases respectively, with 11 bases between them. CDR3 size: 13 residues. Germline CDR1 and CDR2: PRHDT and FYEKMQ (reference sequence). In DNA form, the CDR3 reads TGTGCCAGCAGCGATTTGCCCGGCACTGAAGCTTTCTTT. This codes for CASSDLPGTEAFF.

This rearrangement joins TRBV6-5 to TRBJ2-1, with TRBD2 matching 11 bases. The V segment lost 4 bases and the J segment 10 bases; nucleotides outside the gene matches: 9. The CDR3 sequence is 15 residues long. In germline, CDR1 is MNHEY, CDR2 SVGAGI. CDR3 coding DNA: TGTGCCAGCAGTTCCCGGCTAGCGGGAGGAGGCGAGCAGTTCTTC. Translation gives CASSSRLAGGGEQFF.

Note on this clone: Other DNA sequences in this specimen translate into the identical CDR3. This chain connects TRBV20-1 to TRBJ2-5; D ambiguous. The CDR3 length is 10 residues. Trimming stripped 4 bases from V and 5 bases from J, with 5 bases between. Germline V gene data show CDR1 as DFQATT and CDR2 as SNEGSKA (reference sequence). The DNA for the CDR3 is TGCAGTGCTAAGCGCGAGACCCAGTACTTC. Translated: CSAKRETQYF.

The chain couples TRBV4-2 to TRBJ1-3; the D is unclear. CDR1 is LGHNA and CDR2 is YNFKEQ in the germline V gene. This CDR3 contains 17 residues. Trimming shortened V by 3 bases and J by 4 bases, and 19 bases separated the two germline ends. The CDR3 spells CASSQGRPGNPGNTIYF. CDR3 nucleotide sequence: TGTGCCAGCAGCCAGGGAAGGCCGGGCAACCCAGGAAACACCATATATTTT.

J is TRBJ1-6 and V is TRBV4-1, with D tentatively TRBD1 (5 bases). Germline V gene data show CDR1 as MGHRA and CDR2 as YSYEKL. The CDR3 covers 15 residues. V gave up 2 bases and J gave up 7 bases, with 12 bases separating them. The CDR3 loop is CASSQTGLGNSPLHF. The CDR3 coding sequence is TGCGCCAGCAGCCAAACAGGTCTCGGGAATTCACCCCTCCACTTT.

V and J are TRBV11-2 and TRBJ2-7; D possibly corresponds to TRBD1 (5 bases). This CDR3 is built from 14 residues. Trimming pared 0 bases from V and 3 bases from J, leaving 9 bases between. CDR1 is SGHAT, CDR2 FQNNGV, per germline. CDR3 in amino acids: CASSLDRQGYEQYF. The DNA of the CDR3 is TGTGCCAGCAGCTTAGATCGGCAGGGCTACGAGCAGTACTTC.

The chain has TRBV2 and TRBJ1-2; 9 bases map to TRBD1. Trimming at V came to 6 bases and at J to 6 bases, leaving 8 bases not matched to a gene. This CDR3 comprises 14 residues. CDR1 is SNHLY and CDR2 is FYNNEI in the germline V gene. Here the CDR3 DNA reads TGTGCCAGCAGACCCGGGGGGACAGGGCATGGCTACACCTTC. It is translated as CASRPGGTGHGYTF. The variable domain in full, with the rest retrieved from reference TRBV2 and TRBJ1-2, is EPEVTQTPSHQVTQMGQEVILRCVPISNHLYFYWYRQILGQKVEFLVSFYNNEISEKSEIFDDQFSVERPDGSNFTLKIRSTKLEDSAMYFCASRPGGTGHGYTFGSGTRLTVV.

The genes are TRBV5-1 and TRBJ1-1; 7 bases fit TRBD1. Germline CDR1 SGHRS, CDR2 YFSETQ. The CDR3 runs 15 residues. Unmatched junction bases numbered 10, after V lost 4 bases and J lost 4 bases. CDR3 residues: CASSMGLNRGTEAFF. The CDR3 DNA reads TGCGCCAGCAGCATGGGCCTAAACAGGGGCACTGAAGCTTTCTTT.